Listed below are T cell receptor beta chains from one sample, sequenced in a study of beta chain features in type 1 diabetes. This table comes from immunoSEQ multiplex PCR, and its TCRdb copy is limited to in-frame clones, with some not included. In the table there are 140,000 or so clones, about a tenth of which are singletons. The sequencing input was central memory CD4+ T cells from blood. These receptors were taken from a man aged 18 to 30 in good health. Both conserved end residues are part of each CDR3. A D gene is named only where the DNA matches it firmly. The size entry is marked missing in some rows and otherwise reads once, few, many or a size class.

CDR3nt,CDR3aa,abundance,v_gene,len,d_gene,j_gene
TGTGCCAGCAGCTTCGCGGTTGAGAATCAGCCCCAGCATTTT,CASSFAVENQPQHF,many,TRBV7-2,14,.,TRBJ1-5
TGTGCCAGCAGCGGACAGGTTAACTACGAGCAGTACTTC,CASSGQVNYEQYF,few,TRBV2,13,TRBD1,TRBJ2-7
TGCAGCGCCATTCTAGCGGGGGGAAGCACAGATACGCAGTATTTT,CSAILAGGSTDTQYF,.,TRBV29-1,15,TRBD2,TRBJ2-3
TGCGCCAGCAGCCAACAGGGGGCAGCTAATGAAAAACTGTTTTTT,CASSQQGAANEKLFF,.,TRBV5-1,15,TRBD1,TRBJ1-4
TGCAGCGCCCAACCCGGGTCAGAGACCCAGTACTTC,CSAQPGSETQYF,few,TRBV29-1,12,.,TRBJ2-5
TGTGCCAGCAGCCAAGACCGACAGGGACCCTCTGGGGCCAACGTCCTGACTTTC,CASSQDRQGPSGANVLTF,few,TRBV4-2,18,TRBD1,TRBJ2-6
TGTGCCAGCAGCTTGGGAATTGGGACAGGGTACAATGAGCAGTTCTTC,CASSLGIGTGYNEQFF,.,TRBV5-8,16,TRBD1,TRBJ2-1
TGTGCCAGCAGCCGGACAGAACTAGCGGGGGGTAATGAGCAGTTCTTC,CASSRTELAGGNEQFF,few,TRBV7-9,16,TRBD2,TRBJ2-1
TGTGCCAGCAGCCCCGGGGATAGCAATCAGCCCCAGCATTTT,CASSPGDSNQPQHF,few,TRBV9,14,.,TRBJ1-5
TGCGCCAGCAGCCCGGCGGGGAGCACAGATACGCAGTATTTT,CASSPAGSTDTQYF,few,TRBV4-1,14,.,TRBJ2-3
TGTGCCAGCAGCCGCGACAGGGCACAGCCCCAGCATTTT,CASSRDRAQPQHF,.,TRBV7-2,13,TRBD1,TRBJ1-5
TGCGCCAGCAGCCGCTTAACTAGTGGAACCTACGAGCAGTACTTC,CASSRLTSGTYEQYF,few,TRBV4-1,15,.,TRBJ2-7
TGCGCCAGCAGCCAAAAGTTGGACAGGACTTTCACCGGGGAGCTGTTTTTT,CASSQKLDRTFTGELFF,few,TRBV4-3,17,TRBD1,TRBJ2-2
TGTGCCAGCAGCTCTTACGCCGGGAACAAAGAGACCCAGTACTTC,CASSSYAGNKETQYF,few,TRBV5-4,15,.,TRBJ2-5
TGTGCCAGCAGTGTACACAAAACGGGGAACTATGGCTACACCTTC,CASSVHKTGNYGYTF,.,TRBV6-1,15,.,TRBJ1-2
TGTGCCAGCAGCACTGACAGGGAGTATCAGCCCCAGCATTTT,CASSTDREYQPQHF,few,TRBV7-9,14,TRBD1,TRBJ1-5
TGTGCCAGCAGCGAACAGAGTCAAGAGACCCAGTACTTC,CASSEQSQETQYF,few,TRBV7-2,13,.,TRBJ2-5
TGTGCCAGCAGCTCCCCGCCCGGGGACAGGGTAGTGAGGAATGAGCAGTTCTTC,CASSSPPGDRVVRNEQFF,.,TRBV7-2,18,TRBD1,TRBJ2-1
TGTGCCAGCAGTTACCCGCGCGGGGTAAATGGCTACACCTTC,CASSYPRGVNGYTF,.,TRBV28,14,.,TRBJ1-2
TGCGCCAGCAGCTTGGGAAGGGGGCAGGCAGATACGCAGTATTTT,CASSLGRGQADTQYF,few,TRBV5-1,15,TRBD1,TRBJ2-3
TGCGCCAGCAGCTTGTTTCTGGGCAACACTGAAGCTTTCTTT,CASSLFLGNTEAFF,few,TRBV5-1,14,.,TRBJ1-1
TGTGCCAGTAGTCCAAGAGGAGGGGGCAATCAGCCCCAGCATTTT,CASSPRGGGNQPQHF,.,TRBV19,15,.,TRBJ1-5
TGTGCCAGCAGCTTAGGAGACAGCCCCAGGGTTGGGACCCAGTACTTC,CASSLGDSPRVGTQYF,few,TRBV7-8,16,.,TRBJ2-5
TGCGCCAGCAGCCAAGATAGAGGCGGGGGGGGGTCAGATACGCAGTATTTT,CASSQDRGGGGSDTQYF,few,TRBV4-1,17,TRBD2,TRBJ2-3
TGCGCCAGCAGAGAACGGACTAGCGGGGGATCAGATACGCAGTATTTT,CASRERTSGGSDTQYF,.,TRBV4-1,16,TRBD2,TRBJ2-3
TGTGCCAGCAGTTCGGGGACATACAATCAGCCCCAGCATTTT,CASSSGTYNQPQHF,.,TRBV27,14,.,TRBJ1-5
TGTGCCACCACCTCGGGAGGGGCTCTCCTCTCTGGAAACACCATATATTTT,CATTSGGALLSGNTIYF,.,TRBV28,17,.,TRBJ1-3
TGTGCCAGCAGTTCGACAGGGGCAGGGACCGGGGAGCTGTTTTTT,CASSSTGAGTGELFF,.,TRBV7-9,15,TRBD1,TRBJ2-2
TGTGCCAGCAGGGACAGGGTTGTCGACGAGCAGTACTTC,CASRDRVVDEQYF,few,TRBV6-5,13,TRBD1,TRBJ2-7
TGTGCCAGCAGCTTAGGAGCGGGGGCACAAAACAATGAGCAGTTCTTC,CASSLGAGAQNNEQFF,.,TRBV11-2,16,TRBD2,TRBJ2-1
TGTGCCAGCAGCTTAGACAGGGGATTGGCGAACACCATATATTTT,CASSLDRGLANTIYF,.,TRBV7-2,15,TRBD1,TRBJ1-3
TGTGCCAGCAGACCTGACACAGGGGACGAGCAGTACTTC,CASRPDTGDEQYF,few,TRBV5-4,13,TRBD1,TRBJ2-7
TGTGCCTGGAGTTTACTAGCGGGGGTCGCAGATACGCAGTATTTT,CAWSLLAGVADTQYF,few,TRBV30,15,TRBD2,TRBJ2-3
TGTGCCAGCAGCACGGGACACAACTATGGCTACACCTTC,CASSTGHNYGYTF,.,TRBV6-6,13,.,TRBJ1-2
TGTGCCAGCAGTGAATGGCTAGTAGCGGGGGGCACAGATACGCAGTATTTT,CASSEWLVAGGTDTQYF,few,TRBV25-1,17,TRBD2,TRBJ2-3
TGTGCCAGCAGCTTTGGACAGCACTACGAGCAGTACTTC,CASSFGQHYEQYF,.,TRBV2,13,.,TRBJ2-7
TGTGCCAGCAGCTTAGGTGGCATTTCACCCCTCCACTTT,CASSLGGISPLHF,.,TRBV7-2,13,.,TRBJ1-6
TGCGCCAGCGGCCATCGACAGGGGGCTTCCTACGAGCAGTACTTC,CASGHRQGASYEQYF,few,TRBV4-3,15,TRBD1,TRBJ2-7
TGTGCCAGCACCTCTTCCGGGACAGGGAACACTGAAGCTTTCTTT,CASTSSGTGNTEAFF,.,TRBV6-1,15,TRBD1,TRBJ1-1
TGTGCCACCAGCAGAGACGGGGGGGCACACGGAGATACGCAGTATTTT,CATSRDGGAHGDTQYF,.,TRBV15,16,TRBD2,TRBJ2-3
TGTGCCAGCAGCCACAAGCAGTTCTTC,CASSHKQFF,few,TRBV3-1/TRBV3-2,9,.,TRBJ2-1
TGTGCCAGCAGCTTAGGTTCGGAGTTAATGAACACCGGGGAGCTGTTTTTT,CASSLGSELMNTGELFF,.,TRBV7-8,17,.,TRBJ2-2
TGTGCCAGCAGTTTTGGGGGACTCGGAGAGACCCAGTACTTC,CASSFGGLGETQYF,.,TRBV27,14,.,TRBJ2-5
TGTGCCAGCAGCGTAGGCTTCAGGGTGACTAGCGGATCCTACGAGCAGTACTTC,CASSVGFRVTSGSYEQYF,few,TRBV9,18,TRBD2,TRBJ2-7
TGTGCCAGCAGCCTCCGACAGGGGGCGGGTGAAAAACTGTTTTTT,CASSLRQGAGEKLFF,few,TRBV7-2,15,TRBD1,TRBJ1-4
TGCGCCAGCAGCCAAGATTCGGGGGGCGACTACGAGCAGTACTTC,CASSQDSGGDYEQYF,few,TRBV4-3,15,.,TRBJ2-7
TGTGCCAGCAGTTACAGCGGGGGCGGCGGTGGCTACACCTTC,CASSYSGGGGGYTF,few,TRBV6-5,14,.,TRBJ1-2
TGTGCCAGCAGCGCCCGGACAGGGGCCTACGAGCAGTACTTC,CASSARTGAYEQYF,many,TRBV7-9,14,TRBD1,TRBJ2-7
TGTGCCAGTAGTACGGGACAGGGGACTAACTATGGCTACACCTTC,CASSTGQGTNYGYTF,.,TRBV19,15,TRBD1,TRBJ1-2
TGTGCCAGCAGCGCACACCGGACAGGGGACTATGGCTACACCTTC,CASSAHRTGDYGYTF,.,TRBV9,15,TRBD1,TRBJ1-2
TGTGCCAGCTCACCACCGTCCCTAGAGACCCAGTACTTC,CASSPPSLETQYF,many,TRBV18,13,.,TRBJ2-5